This T cell receptor beta chain was documented in a study of CD8+CD57+ T cells in acquired aplastic anemia. The V end was cut by 3 bases, the J end by 5 bases, with 13 bases between. The CDR3 spans 14 residues. Germline V gene lookup returns CDR1 MGHRA and CDR2 YSYEKL. The use of genomic DNA as template underpinned the TCR beta VDJ and CDR3 profiling. TCRdb reprocessed the reads via MiXCR and lists one record per CDR3 protein. The sample contains fewer than 200,000 distinct CDR3 sequences, about two thirds of which appear only once. Previously, flow cytometry had revealed CD8+CD57+ cell expansion in the patients chosen for sequencing.

The J gene is TRBJ1-2, the V gene TRBV4-1; D remains ambiguous. This TCR was recovered from a human donor with aplastic anemia. The sequencing input was sorted CD4+, CD8+, or CD8+CD57+ T cells (not recorded which) from PBMCs. The CDR3 region is CASSQAHGLYGYTF. The CDR3 bases are TGCGCCAGCAGCCAGGCCCACGGCCTTTATGGCTACACCTTC.